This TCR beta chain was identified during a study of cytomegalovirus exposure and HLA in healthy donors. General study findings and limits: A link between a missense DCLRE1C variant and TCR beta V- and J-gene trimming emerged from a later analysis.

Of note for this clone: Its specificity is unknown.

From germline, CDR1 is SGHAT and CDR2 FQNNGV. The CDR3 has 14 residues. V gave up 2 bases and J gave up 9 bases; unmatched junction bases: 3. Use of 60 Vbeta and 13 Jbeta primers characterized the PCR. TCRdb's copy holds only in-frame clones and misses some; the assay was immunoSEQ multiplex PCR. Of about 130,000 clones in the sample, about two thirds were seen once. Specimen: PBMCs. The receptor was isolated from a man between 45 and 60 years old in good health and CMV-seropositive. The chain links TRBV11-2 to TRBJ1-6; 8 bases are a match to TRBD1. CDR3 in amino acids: CASSLTGQGSPLHF. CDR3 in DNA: TGTGCCAGCAGCTTAACAGGACAGGGTTCACCCCTCCACTTT.